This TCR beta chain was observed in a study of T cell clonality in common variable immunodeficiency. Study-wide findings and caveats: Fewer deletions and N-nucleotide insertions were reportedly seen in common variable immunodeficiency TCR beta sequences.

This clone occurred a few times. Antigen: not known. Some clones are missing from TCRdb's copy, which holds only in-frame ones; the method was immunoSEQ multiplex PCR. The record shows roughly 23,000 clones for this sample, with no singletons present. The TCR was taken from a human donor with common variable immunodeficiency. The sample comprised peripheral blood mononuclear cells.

Partial CDR3 DNA: TGCAGTGCAAAGGGACTACTGGCTGAG. It codes for CSAKGLLAE. From start to end, the CDR3 is CSAKGLLAEQFF. The chain combines TRBV20-1 with TRBJ2-1; 7 nucleotides line up with TRBD2. Coverage ceases 3 residues before the CDR3 finishes, and the germline J gene fills in the end. The V gene end was trimmed by 6 bases and the J gene end by 9 bases; junction bases not matched to a gene: 8. This CDR3 has 12 residues. CDR1 DFQATT and CDR2 SNEGSKA come from the germline V gene (reference sequence).